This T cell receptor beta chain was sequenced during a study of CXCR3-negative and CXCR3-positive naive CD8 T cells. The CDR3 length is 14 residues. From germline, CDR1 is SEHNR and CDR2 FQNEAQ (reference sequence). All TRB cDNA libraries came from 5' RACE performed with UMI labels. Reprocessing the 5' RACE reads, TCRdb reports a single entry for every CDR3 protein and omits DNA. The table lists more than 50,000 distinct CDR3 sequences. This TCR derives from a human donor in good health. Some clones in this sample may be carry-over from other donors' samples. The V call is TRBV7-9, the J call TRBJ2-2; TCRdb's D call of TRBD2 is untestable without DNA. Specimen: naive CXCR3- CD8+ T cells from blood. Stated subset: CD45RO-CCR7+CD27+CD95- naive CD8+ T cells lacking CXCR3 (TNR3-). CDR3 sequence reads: CASSRTSGDPKLFF.